These 28 T cell receptor beta chains came from one sample sequenced in a study of early stage breast cancer tumors. Sequencing was performed with immunoSEQ multiplex PCR; in TCRdb, only in-frame clones are kept and a portion is missing. Of approximately 48,000 clones listed, over 80% were seen once; the top ten hold approximately 4.7%. Sequenced sample: blood. All receptors derive from a person in their 70s with breast cancer.

This chain connects TRBV2 to TRBJ1-1; D is perhaps TRBD1 (6 bases). Trimming shortened V by 8 bases and J by 1 base, and 14 bases separated the two germline ends. The CDR3 spans 14 residues. The V gene's germline CDR1 is SNHLY and CDR2 FYNNEI. The CDR3 DNA is TGTGCCAGCCTATTCCAGACAGGGAACACTGAAGCTTTCTTT. Translated, it gives CASLFQTGNTEAFF. Variable domain in full (rest from reference TRBV2 and TRBJ1-1): EPEVTQTPSHQVTQMGQEVILRCVPISNHLYFYWYRQILGQKVEFLVSFYNNEISEKSEIFDDQFSVERPDGSNFTLKIRSTKLEDSAMYFCASLFQTGNTEAFFGQGTRLTVV.

The chain joins TRBV27 to TRBJ1-5; D ambiguous. Per the germline V gene, CDR1 is MNHEY and CDR2 is SMNVEV (reference sequence). The CDR3 sequence is 14 residues long. V lost 3 bases and J 4 bases, leaving 10 bases between the germline ends. CDR3 DNA sequence: TGTGCCAGCAGTTTGGCCGGGTTTAATCAGCCCCAGCATTTT. As protein: CASSLAGFNQPQHF.

A remark on this clone: Other DNA sequences in this specimen translate into the identical CDR3. The rearrangement joins TRBV5-1 to TRBJ2-5; 15 bases agree with TRBD2. The V gene end was trimmed by 4 bases and the J gene end by 4 bases; junction bases not matched to a gene: 5. In germline, CDR1 is SGHRS, CDR2 YFSETQ. The CDR3 runs to 16 residues. As DNA, the CDR3 is TGCGCCAGCAGCCTCGGACTAGCGGGGGGGCGAGAGACCCAGTACTTC. The encoded protein is CASSLGLAGGRETQYF.

This clone turned up a few times. The rearrangement joins TRBV2 to TRBJ1-2; D unresolved. Germline CDR1 SNHLY, CDR2 FYNNEI. The CDR3 is 15 residues long. The V end lost 1 base, the J end lost 8 bases, and 17 bases lay between the germline ends. The CDR3 nucleotides read TGTGCCAGCAGTGAAGTAGAGGCCGGTGGTAAAGGCTACACCTTC. Amino acid sequence: CASSEVEAGGKGYTF.

The chain joins TRBV5-1 to TRBJ2-3, with 7 bases lining up with TRBD1. The ends lost 5 bases at V and 0 bases at J; junction bases unmatched: 9. The germline gives CDR1 SGHRS, CDR2 YFSETQ. The CDR3 extends over 16 amino acids. The CDR3 DNA reads TGCGCCAGCAGTGACGGGACAGTACCTAGCACAGATACGCAGTATTTT. Its protein product is CASSDGTVPSTDTQYF.

The chain recombines TRBV7-9 with TRBJ1-5, with D perhaps TRBD1 (5 bases). This CDR3 has 14 residues. V was pared by 5 bases and J by 0 bases, with 8 bases between. Per the germline V gene, CDR1 is SEHNR and CDR2 is FQNEAQ (reference sequence). CDR3 nucleotide sequence: TGTGCCAGCAGCCGGGGGGATAGCAATCAGCCCCAGCATTTT. Translation: CASSRGDSNQPQHF.

This clone was counted only a few times. V usage is TRBV6-5 and J usage is TRBJ1-6, with 7 bases aligning to TRBD1. Germline CDR1 MNHEY, CDR2 SVGAGI. The CDR3 extends over 15 amino acids. Trimming cost V 5 bases and J 4 bases; bases outside gene matches: 5. The CDR3 nucleotides read TGTGCCAGCAGTATTGGGACAGATTATAATTCACCCCTCCACTTT. Translated, it gives CASSIGTDYNSPLHF.

V gene TRBV6-5 combines with J gene TRBJ1-2, with D tentatively TRBD1 (5 bases). V was clipped by 0 bases and J by 3 bases, with 8 bases between them. CDR1 is MNHEY, CDR2 SVGAGI, per germline. The CDR3 length is 14 residues. The CDR3 sequence: CASSYSGGDYGYTF. In DNA, the CDR3 is TGTGCCAGCAGTTACTCGGGGGGAGACTATGGCTACACCTTC.

This chain connects TRBV18 to TRBJ1-2, with TRBD1 matching 9 bases. The CDR3 runs 17 residues. V was pared by 4 bases and J by 0 bases, with 9 bases of the junction left unmatched. Germline CDR1 is KGHSH and CDR2 is LQKENI. CDR3 nucleotide sequence: TGTGCCAGCTCACTGATGACAGGGGGGAGTACTAACTATGGCTACACCTTC. It is translated as CASSLMTGGSTNYGYTF. Variable domain in full (rest from reference TRBV18 and TRBJ1-2): NAGVMQNPRHLVRRRGQEARLRCSPMKGHSHVYWYRQLPEEGLKFMVYLQKENIIDESGMPKERFSAEFPKEGPSILRIQQVVRGDSAAYFCASSLMTGGSTNYGYTFGSGTRLTVV.

V is TRBV11-3 and J is TRBJ1-1; D gene uncertain. The V end lost 1 base, the J end lost 3 bases, and 9 bases lay between the germline ends. Germline V CDR1 and CDR2: SGHNT, YENEEA. The CDR3 runs 14 residues. In nucleotides, the CDR3 is TGTGCCAGCAGCTTAGGGCCGGGGTACACTGAAGCTTTCTTT. It translates to CASSLGPGYTEAFF.

The sample holds one count of this clone. The chain carries TRBV6-5 and TRBJ2-3; D might be TRBD2 (5 bases). Germline CDR1 is MNHEY and CDR2 is SVGAGI. Trimming pared 5 bases from V and 1 base from J, leaving 13 bases between. This CDR3 has 15 residues. CDR3 sequence: CASSTRTEGTDTQYF. The CDR3 bases are TGTGCCAGCAGTACTCGGACGGAGGGCACAGATACGCAGTATTTT.

This sequence joins TRBV6-5 and TRBJ1-2; 9 bases agree with TRBD1. This CDR3 region has 13 residues. J was trimmed by 4 bases and V by 8 bases; bases with no gene match: 5. Germline V CDR1 and CDR2: MNHEY, SVGAGI. The CDR3 region is CASRDREAYGYTF. CDR3 in DNA: TGTGCCAGCCGGGACAGGGAGGCCTATGGCTACACCTTC.

The V gene is TRBV9, the J gene TRBJ2-3; D perhaps matches TRBD2 (6 bases). Looked up from germline, CDR1 is SGDLS and CDR2 is YYNGEE. V gave up 3 bases and J gave up 8 bases, with 13 bases separating them. CDR3 size: 13 residues. The DNA for the CDR3 is TGTGCCAGCAGCGACCGGGACTCAGGTACGCAGTATTTT. Translated: CASSDRDSGTQYF.

The count of this clone is one. The CDR3 protein is CAWRGRGREKLFF. The CDR3 DNA is TGTGCCTGGAGAGGGAGGGGACGTGAAAAACTGTTTTTT. This chain connects TRBV30 to TRBJ1-4; perhaps TRBD1 as D (5 bases). The germline V gene encodes CDR1 GTSNPN and CDR2 SVGIG (reference sequence). Trimming removed 3 bases at V and 7 bases at J, with 12 bases between. This CDR3 spans 13 amino acids.

The chain links TRBV29-1 to TRBJ1-1, with unresolved D. Between the trimmed V and J ends, which lost 4 bases and 3 bases, there was a span of 9 bases. There are 12 residues in the CDR3. Germline lookup yields CDR1 SQVTM and CDR2 ANQGSEA. CDR3 DNA: TGCAGCGTTGCACTAGGAGACACTGAAGCTTTCTTT. It is translated as CSVALGDTEAFF. Using reference TRBV29-1 and TRBJ1-1 for the parts outside the CDR3, the full variable domain is SAVISQKPSRDICQRGTSLTIQCQVDSQVTMMFWYRQQPGQSLTLIATANQGSEATYESGFVIDKFPISRPNLTFSTLTVSNMSPEDSSIYLCSVALGDTEAFFGQGTRLTVV.

The rearrangement uses TRBV19 and TRBJ1-1; TRBD1 aligns across 7 bases. The V gene's germline CDR1 is LNHDA and CDR2 SQIVND (reference sequence). The CDR3 loop spans 14 amino acids. Unmatched junction bases numbered 10, after V lost 7 bases and J lost 5 bases. This chain's CDR3 is CASTATGKRTEAFF. In DNA, the CDR3 is TGTGCCAGTACCGCGACAGGGAAGAGGACTGAAGCTTTCTTT.

The V and J genes are TRBV7-2 and TRBJ2-3, with 15 nucleotides matching TRBD2. The CDR3 totals 17 residues. V lost 5 bases to trimming and J lost 2 bases; unmatched junction nucleotides: 5. CDR1 and CDR2 (germline): SGHTA, FQGNSA. This chain's CDR3 is CASSPGLAGGSTDTQYF. The CDR3 region has the DNA TGTGCCAGCAGCCCCGGACTAGCGGGAGGGTCCACAGATACGCAGTATTTT. The variable domain in full, with the rest retrieved from reference TRBV7-2 and TRBJ2-3, is GAGVSQSPSNKVTEKGKDVELRCDPISGHTALYWYRQSLGQGLEFLIYFQGNSAPDKSGLPSDRFSAERTGGSVSTLTIQRTQQEDSAVYLCASSPGLAGGSTDTQYFGPGTRLTVL.

This chain uses TRBV6-1 with TRBJ2-1; TRBD2 aligns across 10 bases. The CDR3 is made up of 15 amino acids. Trimming removed 6 bases from V and 6 bases from J; junction bases left unmatched: 8. Germline CDR1 MNHNS, CDR2 SASEGT. This CDR3 is CASRREREGRNEQFF. CDR3 nucleotide sequence: TGTGCCAGCAGGAGGGAGCGGGAGGGACGCAATGAGCAGTTCTTC.

The J gene is TRBJ2-1, the V gene TRBV30; D may be TRBD1 (6 bases). The CDR3 totals 16 residues. The germline gives CDR1 GTSNPN, CDR2 SVGIG (reference sequence). V lost 5 bases and J lost 3, with 20 bases in between. The CDR3 sequence: CAWAEVTGPDYNEQFF. CDR3 nucleotide sequence: TGTGCCTGGGCCGAAGTAACAGGGCCGGACTACAATGAGCAGTTCTTC.

The chain employs TRBV5-1 and TRBJ2-3, with 14 bases aligning to TRBD2. The CDR3 is made up of 18 amino acids. With V trimmed by 2 bases and J by 0 bases, 5 bases remained unmatched. Germline values: CDR1 SGHRS, CDR2 YFSETQ. The CDR3 coding sequence is TGCGCCAGCAGCTTCGGACTAGCGGGGGGTGCTAGCACAGATACGCAGTATTTT. This sequence encodes CASSFGLAGGASTDTQYF. The full variable domain, completed using reference TRBV5-1 and TRBJ2-3, is KAGVTQTPRYLIKTRGQQVTLSCSPISGHRSVSWYQQTPGQGLQFLFEYFSETQRNKGNFPGRFSGRQFSNSRSEMNVSTLELGDSALYLCASSFGLAGGASTDTQYFGPGTRLTVL.

The sample holds one count of this clone. The J gene is TRBJ2-7, the V gene TRBV10-2; D is unclear. Germline loops: CDR1 WSHSY, CDR2 SAAADI. V was trimmed by 5 bases and J by 1 base, leaving 15 bases between them. The CDR3 extends over 15 amino acids. CDR3 region: CASSSTGAPSYEQYF. CDR3 nucleotide sequence: TGCGCCAGCAGTAGTACCGGAGCTCCTTCCTACGAGCAGTACTTC.

This clone was seen a handful of times. The chain uses TRBV19 and TRBJ2-4, with TRBD1 as a possible D gene (5 bases). This CDR3 has 13 residues. Germline CDR1 LNHDA, CDR2 SQIVND (reference sequence). The germline V and J ends were trimmed by 10 bases and 5 bases, with 15 bases remaining between them. The CDR3, as DNA: TGTGCCACCAGCCAGGGCCCCCAAAACATTCAGTACTTC. It is translated as CATSQGPQNIQYF.

The chain uses TRBV10-2 and TRBJ2-1; 12 bases align to TRBD2. With V trimmed by 7 bases and J by 8 bases, 9 bases remained unmatched. Germline V CDR1 and CDR2: WSHSY, SAAADI. The CDR3 totals 15 residues. The CDR3 region has the DNA TGCGCCAGCATCCTGACTAGCGGGAGCAGGGATGAGCAGTTCTTC. Translated, it gives CASILTSGSRDEQFF.

The V call is TRBV6-1, the J call TRBJ2-2; D ambiguous. Germline values: CDR1 MNHNS, CDR2 SASEGT. The length of the CDR3 is 12 residues. With 3 bases removed from V and 3 bases from J, the gap between germline ends came to 2 bases. In DNA, the CDR3 is TGTGCCAGCAGTGACTACACCGGGGAGCTGTTTTTT. Its translation is CASSDYTGELFF.

CDR3 in amino acids: CASSTSGGELFF. CDR3 nucleotide sequence: TGTGCCAGCTCGACGTCAGGCGGGGAGCTGTTTTTT. V is TRBV18 and J is TRBJ2-2; D not certain. From germline, CDR1 is KGHSH and CDR2 LQKENI. Trimming took off 6 bases at V and 7 bases at J, with 9 bases between the two ends. The CDR3 sequence is 12 residues long.

The J gene is TRBJ2-7, the V gene TRBV6-5, with TRBD1 as a possible D gene (5 bases). V dropped 0 bases and J dropped 6 bases, with 12 bases sitting between them. CDR1 and CDR2 from the germline V gene are MNHEY and SVGAGI. CDR3 length equals 14 residues. The DNA of the CDR3 is TGTGCCAGCAGTTACTCGGGGCAAGCGTTCGAGCAGTACTTC. It specifies CASSYSGQAFEQYF.

The gene calls are TRBV7-9 and TRBJ1-1; D is perhaps TRBD1 (6 bases). Germline V gene lookup returns CDR1 SEHNR and CDR2 FQNEAQ (reference sequence). The V end was cut by 5 bases, the J end by 5 bases, with 15 bases between. This CDR3 is 14 amino acids long. This CDR3 is CASSEIPGVTEAFF. Here the CDR3 DNA reads TGTGCCAGCAGCGAAATCCCAGGGGTGACTGAAGCTTTCTTT.

The CDR3 loop reads CASSLDQGEGYEQYF. The CDR3 nucleotides are TGCGCCAGCAGCTTGGATCAGGGGGAAGGCTACGAGCAGTACTTC. J is TRBJ2-7 and V is TRBV5-1; 7 nucleotides line up with TRBD1. The CDR3 has 15 residues. Per germline, CDR1 SGHRS and CDR2 YFSETQ. J gave up 3 bases and V 0 bases, and 6 bases lay outside the gene matches.